The 7 T cell receptor beta chains below all came from one sample that was sequenced in a study of low-dose radiotherapy and immunotherapy resistance in tumors. As for time point: after trial treatment. Treatment given: LDRT plus nivolumab, ipilimumab, low-dose cyclophosphamide and aspirin (RACIN trial). TRAV- and TRBV-specific primers, spanning alpha and beta chains, primed first-strand cDNA. The TCRs were subjected to amplification over approximately 20 PCR cycles employing a constant-region primer in conjunction with a V-primer adapter. TCRdb re-analysed the reads in MiXCR, keeping a single row per CDR3 protein. This table holds more than 90,000 distinct CDR3 sequences, 20% found once. The specimen comprised PBMCs, sampled after low-dose radiotherapy plus immunotherapy. All receptors come from a male donor with prostate cancer.

This clonotype was picked up many times. The CDR3 bases are TGTGCCAGCAGTGAAGGGACTAGCGGGGGGTCAGTGTACTTC. As protein: CASSEGTSGGSVYF. V usage is TRBV25-1 and J usage is TRBJ2-7; 15 bases fit TRBD2. Germline CDR1 is MGHDK and CDR2 is SYGVNS. Trimming took 2 bases from V and 12 from J; bases not matched to a gene: 5. The CDR3 has 14 amino acids.

This clonotype has ten or more counts. In DNA form, the CDR3 reads TGCAGCGTTGAAAGCAGGGGACAGGGGGGGGAGCAGTACTTC. Its translation: CSVESRGQGGEQYF. The V call is TRBV29-1, the J call TRBJ2-7; 11 bases map to TRBD1. The CDR3 covers 14 residues. The germline V gene encodes CDR1 SQVTM and CDR2 ANQGSEA. The junction had 7 bases not matched to a gene; V was cut back by 2 bases and J by 7 bases.

The table lists this clonotype with many counts. This chain's CDR3 is CASSLTRGELFF. The DNA for the CDR3 is TGTGCCAGCAGCCTGACTCGGGGGGAGCTGTTTTTT. The chain joins TRBV4-2 to TRBJ2-2; D uncertain. CDR1 is LGHNA and CDR2 is YNFKEQ in the germline V gene. The CDR3 has 12 residues. V was cut by 4 bases and J by 8 bases, with 8 bases left in between.

This clonotype turned up a few times. V gene TRBV5-1 combines with J gene TRBJ2-1; 10 nucleotides match TRBD2. Germline assignment: CDR1 SGHRS and CDR2 YFSETQ. CDR3 size: 15 residues. Trimming took 2 bases from V and 4 from J; bases not matched to a gene: 3. The CDR3 spells CASSFTAGGYNEQFF. CDR3 DNA: TGCGCCAGCAGCTTCACAGCGGGGGGGTACAATGAGCAGTTCTTC.

This clonotype showed up just a few times. The chain recombines TRBV20-1 with TRBJ2-2; 9 bases match TRBD1. Trimming at V came to 6 bases and at J to 6 bases, leaving 5 bases not matched to a gene. Per the germline V gene, CDR1 is DFQATT and CDR2 is SNEGSKA (reference sequence). The CDR3 runs 13 residues. Here the CDR3 reads CSAPGQGPGELFF. CDR3 DNA: TGCAGTGCCCCGGGACAGGGACCCGGGGAGCTGTTTTTT.

The rearrangement links TRBV28 to TRBJ1-2, with D possibly TRBD1 on 6 matching bases. CDR3 length: 14 residues. The V gene lost 7 bases and the J gene lost 2 bases, with 14 bases spanning the gap. From germline, CDR1 is MDHEN and CDR2 SYDVKM. In nucleotides, the CDR3 is TGTGCCAGCACCCTCGGACAGCAGAACTATGGCTACACCTTC. Translated: CASTLGQQNYGYTF.

This clonotype appeared many times. The chain uses TRBV14 and TRBJ2-7; D is perhaps TRBD1 or TRBD2 (5 bases each). CDR3 length equals 14 residues. The V and J ends lost 0 bases and 5 bases respectively, with 11 bases between them. CDR1 is SGHDN, CDR2 FVKESK, per germline. CDR3 nucleotides: TGTGCCAGCAGCCAAGAGGCACCGGGGCACGAGCAGTACTTC. Residues: CASSQEAPGHEQYF.